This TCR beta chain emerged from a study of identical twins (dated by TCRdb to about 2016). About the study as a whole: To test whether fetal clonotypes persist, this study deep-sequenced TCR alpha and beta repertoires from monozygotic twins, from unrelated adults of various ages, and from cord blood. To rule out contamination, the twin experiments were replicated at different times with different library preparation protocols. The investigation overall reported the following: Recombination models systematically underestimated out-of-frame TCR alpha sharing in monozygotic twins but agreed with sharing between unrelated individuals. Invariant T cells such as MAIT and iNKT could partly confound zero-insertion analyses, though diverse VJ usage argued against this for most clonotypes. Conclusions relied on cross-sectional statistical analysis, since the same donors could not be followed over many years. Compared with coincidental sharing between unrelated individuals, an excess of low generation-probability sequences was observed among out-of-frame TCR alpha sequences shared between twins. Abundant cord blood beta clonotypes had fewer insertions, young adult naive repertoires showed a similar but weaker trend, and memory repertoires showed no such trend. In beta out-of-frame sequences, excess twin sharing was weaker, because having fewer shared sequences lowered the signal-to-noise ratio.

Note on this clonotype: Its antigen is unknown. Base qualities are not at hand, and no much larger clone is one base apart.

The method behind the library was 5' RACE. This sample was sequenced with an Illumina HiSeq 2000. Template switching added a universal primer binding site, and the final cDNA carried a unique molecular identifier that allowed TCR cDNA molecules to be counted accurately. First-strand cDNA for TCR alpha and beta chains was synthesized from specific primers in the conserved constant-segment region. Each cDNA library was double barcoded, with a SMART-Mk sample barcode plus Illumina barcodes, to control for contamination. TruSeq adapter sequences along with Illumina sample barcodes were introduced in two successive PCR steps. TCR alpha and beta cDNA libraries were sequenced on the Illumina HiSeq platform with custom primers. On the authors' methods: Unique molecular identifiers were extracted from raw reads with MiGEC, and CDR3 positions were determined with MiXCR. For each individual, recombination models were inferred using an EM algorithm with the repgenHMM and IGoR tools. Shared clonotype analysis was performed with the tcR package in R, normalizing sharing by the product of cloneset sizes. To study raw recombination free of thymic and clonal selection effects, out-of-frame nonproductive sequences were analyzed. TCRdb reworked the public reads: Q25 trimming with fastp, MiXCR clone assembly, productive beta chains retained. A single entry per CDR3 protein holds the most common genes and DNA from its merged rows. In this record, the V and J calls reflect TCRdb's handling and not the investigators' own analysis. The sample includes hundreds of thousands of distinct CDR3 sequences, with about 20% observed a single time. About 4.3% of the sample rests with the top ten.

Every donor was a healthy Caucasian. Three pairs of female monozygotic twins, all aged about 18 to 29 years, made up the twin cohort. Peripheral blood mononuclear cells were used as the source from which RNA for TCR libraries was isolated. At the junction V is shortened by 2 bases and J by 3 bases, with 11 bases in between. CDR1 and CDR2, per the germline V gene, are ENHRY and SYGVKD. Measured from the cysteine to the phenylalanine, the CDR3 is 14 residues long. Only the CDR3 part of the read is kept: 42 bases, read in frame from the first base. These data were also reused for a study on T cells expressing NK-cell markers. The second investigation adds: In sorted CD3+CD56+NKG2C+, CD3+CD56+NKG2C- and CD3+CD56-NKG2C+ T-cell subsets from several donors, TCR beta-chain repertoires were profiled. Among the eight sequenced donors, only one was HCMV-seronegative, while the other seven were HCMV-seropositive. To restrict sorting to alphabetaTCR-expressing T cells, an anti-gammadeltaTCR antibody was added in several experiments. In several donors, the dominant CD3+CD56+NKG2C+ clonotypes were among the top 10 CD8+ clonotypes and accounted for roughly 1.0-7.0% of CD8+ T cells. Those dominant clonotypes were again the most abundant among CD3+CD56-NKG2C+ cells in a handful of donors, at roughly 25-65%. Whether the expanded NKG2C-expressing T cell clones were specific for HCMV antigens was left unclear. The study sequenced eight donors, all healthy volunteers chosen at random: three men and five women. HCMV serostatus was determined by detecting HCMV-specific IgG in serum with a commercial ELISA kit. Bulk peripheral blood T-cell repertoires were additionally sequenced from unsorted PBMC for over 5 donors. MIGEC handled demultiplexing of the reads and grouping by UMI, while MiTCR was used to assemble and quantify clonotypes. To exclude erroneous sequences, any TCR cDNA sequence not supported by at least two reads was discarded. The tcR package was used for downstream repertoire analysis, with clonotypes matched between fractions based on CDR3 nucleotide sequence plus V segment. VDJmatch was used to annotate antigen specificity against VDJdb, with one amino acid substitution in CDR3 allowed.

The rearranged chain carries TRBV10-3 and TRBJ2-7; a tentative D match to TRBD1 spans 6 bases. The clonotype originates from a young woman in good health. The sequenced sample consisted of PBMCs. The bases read TGTGCCATCAGTGAGCCTGGACAGAGCTACGAGCAGTACTTC. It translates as CAISEPGQSYEQYF.